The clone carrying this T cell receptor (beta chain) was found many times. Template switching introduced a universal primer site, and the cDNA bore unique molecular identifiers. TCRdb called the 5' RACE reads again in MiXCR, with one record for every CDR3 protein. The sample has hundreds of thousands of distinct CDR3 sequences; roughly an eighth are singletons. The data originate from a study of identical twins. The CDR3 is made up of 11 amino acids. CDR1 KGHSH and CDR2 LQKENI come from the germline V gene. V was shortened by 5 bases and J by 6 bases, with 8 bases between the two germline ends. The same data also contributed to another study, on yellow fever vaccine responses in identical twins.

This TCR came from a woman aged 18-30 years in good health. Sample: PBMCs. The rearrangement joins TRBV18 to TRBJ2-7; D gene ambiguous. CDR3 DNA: TGTGCCAGCTCAGGTCTTGGCGAGCAGTACGTC. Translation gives CASSGLGEQYV.